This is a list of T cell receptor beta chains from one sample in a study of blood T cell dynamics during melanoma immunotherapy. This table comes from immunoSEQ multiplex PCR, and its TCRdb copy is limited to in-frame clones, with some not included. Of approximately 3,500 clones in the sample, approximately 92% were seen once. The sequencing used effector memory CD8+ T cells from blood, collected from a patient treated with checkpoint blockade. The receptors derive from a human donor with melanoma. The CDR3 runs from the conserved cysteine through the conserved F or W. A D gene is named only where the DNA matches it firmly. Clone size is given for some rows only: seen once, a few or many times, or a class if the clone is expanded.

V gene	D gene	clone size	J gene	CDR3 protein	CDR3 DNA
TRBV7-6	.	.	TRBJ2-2	CASSLGAVGGTGELFF	TGTGCCAGCAGCTTAGGTGCAGTAGGGGGAACCGGGGAGCTGTTTTTT
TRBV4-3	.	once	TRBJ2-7	CASSQKASETLHEQYF	TGCGCCAGCAGCCAGAAGGCGTCCGAAACGCTCCACGAGCAGTACTTC
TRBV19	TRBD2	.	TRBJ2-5	CASSDGTSRKKETQYF	TGTGCCAGTAGTGACGGGACTAGCAGGAAAAAAGAGACCCAGTACTTC
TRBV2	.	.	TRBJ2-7	CASRGNPHEQYF	TGTGCCAGCAGAGGGAACCCTCACGAGCAGTACTTC
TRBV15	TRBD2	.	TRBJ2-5	CATSRELGREGAEETQYF	TGTGCCACCAGCAGAGAATTGGGGCGGGAGGGGGCGGAAGAGACCCAGTACTTC
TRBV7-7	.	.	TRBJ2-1	CASSLGAIEGNEQFF	TGTGCTAGCAGCTTAGGGGCCATTGAGGGCAATGAGCAGTTCTTC
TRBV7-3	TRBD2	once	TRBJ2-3	CASSPGGPDTQYF	TGTGCCAGCAGCCCGGGAGGGCCAGATACGCAGTATTTT
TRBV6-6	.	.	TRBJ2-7	CASSYPERSLYEQYF	TGTGCCAGCAGTTATCCCGAGAGGTCCCTATACGAGCAGTACTTC
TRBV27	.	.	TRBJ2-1	CASSLSAYNYNEQFF	TGTGCCAGCAGTTTATCGGCGTATAACTACAATGAGCAGTTCTTC
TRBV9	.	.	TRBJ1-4	CASSHGSSRTNEKLFF	TGTGCCAGCAGCCATGGGAGCAGTCGTACTAATGAAAAACTGTTTTTT
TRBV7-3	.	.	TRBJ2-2	CASSLVFGELFF	TGTGCCAGCAGCTTAGTTTTTGGGGAGCTGTTTTTT
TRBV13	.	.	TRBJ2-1	CASSIGRDTNEQFF	TGTGCCAGCAGTATAGGTCGGGACACCAATGAGCAGTTCTTC
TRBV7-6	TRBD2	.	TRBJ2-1	CASSHIWGSGSNPYNEQFF	TGTGCCAGCAGCCACATATGGGGTAGCGGGAGCAACCCCTACAATGAGCAGTTCTTC
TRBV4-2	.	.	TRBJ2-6	CASSRRDKVTKSANVLTF	TGTGCCAGCAGCCGACGAGACAAGGTTACAAAGTCGGCCAACGTCCTGACTTTC
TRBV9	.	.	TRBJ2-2	CASREDRGKNTGELFF	TGTGCCAGCAGGGAGGACAGAGGGAAGAACACCGGGGAGCTGTTTTTT
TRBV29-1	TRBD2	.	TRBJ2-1	CSVGTSSFNEQFF	TGCAGCGTAGGGACTAGCAGTTTTAATGAGCAGTTCTTC
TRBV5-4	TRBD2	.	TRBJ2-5	CASSFGTWTSGNTPQETQYF	TGTGCCAGCAGCTTTGGGACCTGGACTAGCGGGAACACGCCCCAAGAGACCCAGTACTTC
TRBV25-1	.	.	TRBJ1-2	CASSPVGGALRYGYTF	TGTGCCAGCAGCCCGGTGGGAGGGGCCCTCCGATATGGCTACACCTTC
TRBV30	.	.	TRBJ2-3	CAWSNINTDTQYF	TGTGCCTGGAGCAATATAAATACAGATACGCAGTATTTT
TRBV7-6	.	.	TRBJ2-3	CASSLNSLETLTDTQYF	TGTGCCAGCAGCTTAAACTCGCTGGAGACCCTCACAGATACGCAGTATTTT
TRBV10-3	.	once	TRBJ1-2	CAISESTRELVRGYTF	TGTGCCATCAGTGAGTCGACTCGGGAACTTGTTAGGGGCTACACCTTC
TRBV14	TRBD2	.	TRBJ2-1	CASSQGSGRGYNEQFF	TGTGCCAGCAGCCAAGGTAGCGGGAGAGGATACAATGAGCAGTTCTTC
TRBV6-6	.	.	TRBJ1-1	CASSSAGGGTEAFF	TGTGCCAGCAGTTCCGCGGGAGGAGGCACTGAAGCTTTCTTT
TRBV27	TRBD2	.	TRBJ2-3	CASSRLARTDTQYF	TGTGCCAGCAGTCGACTAGCTCGCACAGATACGCAGTATTTT
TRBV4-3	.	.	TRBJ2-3	CASSLSRARFADTQYF	TGCGCCAGCAGCCTCTCCCGGGCTAGGTTCGCAGATACGCAGTATTTT
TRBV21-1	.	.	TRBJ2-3	CASSKELASVPDTQYF	TGTGCCAGCAGCAAAGAGCTAGCTTCCGTCCCAGATACGCAGTATTTT
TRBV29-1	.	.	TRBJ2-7	CSVEGWAGVRYEQYF	TGCAGCGTTGAGGGGTGGGCAGGGGTTCGCTACGAGCAGTACTTC
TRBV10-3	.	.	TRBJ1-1	CAISVAGKNTEAFF	TGTGCCATCAGTGTTGCAGGGAAGAACACTGAAGCTTTCTTT
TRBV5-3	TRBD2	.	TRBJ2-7	CARSDTLASGNSYEQYF	TGTGCCAGAAGCGATACGCTAGCTAGCGGGAACTCCTACGAGCAGTACTTC
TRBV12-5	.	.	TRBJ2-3	CASGFSDTQYF	TGTGCTAGTGGTTTTTCAGATACGCAGTATTTT
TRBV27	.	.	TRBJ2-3	CASIRGGPGLRQSTDTQYF	TGTGCCAGCATTAGGGGGGGACCGGGACTACGACAGAGCACAGATACGCAGTATTTT
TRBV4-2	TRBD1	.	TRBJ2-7	CASSHPETGTTSEQYF	TGTGCCAGCAGCCACCCGGAGACAGGGACAACAAGCGAGCAGTACTTC
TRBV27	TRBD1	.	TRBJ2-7	CASSFRQGVDEQYF	TGTGCCAGCAGTTTCCGGCAGGGGGTGGACGAGCAGTACTTC
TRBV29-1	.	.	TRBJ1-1	CSVVTGNTEAFF	TGCAGCGTCGTGACAGGGAACACTGAAGCTTTCTTT
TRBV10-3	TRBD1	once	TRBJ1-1	CAIRDRANTEAFF	TGTGCCATAAGAGACAGGGCGAACACTGAAGCTTTCTTT
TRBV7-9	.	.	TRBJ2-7	CASETGNPYEQYF	TGTGCCAGCGAAACAGGGAATCCCTACGAGCAGTACTTC
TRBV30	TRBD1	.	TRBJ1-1	CAWTGDRGLFTEAFF	TGTGCCTGGACTGGGGACAGGGGATTGTTCACTGAAGCTTTCTTT
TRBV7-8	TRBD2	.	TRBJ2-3	CASSTGLAGLDTQYF	TGTGCCAGCAGCACGGGACTAGCGGGATTAGATACGCAGTATTTT
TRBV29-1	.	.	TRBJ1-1	CSVRPDRGLNTEAFF	TGCAGCGTTAGACCGGATAGGGGCTTGAACACTGAAGCTTTCTTT
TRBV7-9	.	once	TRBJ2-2	CASSLPGTKNTGELFF	TGTGCCAGCAGCTTACCCGGGACGAAGAACACCGGGGAGCTGTTTTTT
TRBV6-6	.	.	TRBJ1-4	CASSYGPGDEKLFF	TGTGCCAGCAGTTACGGGCCGGGGGATGAAAAACTGTTTTTT
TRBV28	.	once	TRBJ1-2	CASSLSVSGPLDGYTF	TGTGCCAGCAGTTTAAGCGTATCCGGGCCTCTGGATGGCTACACCTTC
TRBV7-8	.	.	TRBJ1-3	CASSLVRVGAGNTIYF	TGTGCCAGCAGCTTAGTGAGGGTAGGGGCTGGAAACACCATATATTTT
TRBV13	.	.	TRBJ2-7	CASSVRSWARTYEQYF	TGTGCCAGCAGCGTACGATCTTGGGCGAGGACTTACGAGCAGTACTTC
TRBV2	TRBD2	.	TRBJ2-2	CASSQPLAGVNTGELFF	TGTGCCAGCAGTCAACCACTAGCGGGAGTGAACACCGGGGAGCTGTTTTTT
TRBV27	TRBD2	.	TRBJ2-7	CASRKLATEQYF	TGTGCCAGCAGAAAACTAGCGACCGAGCAGTACTTC
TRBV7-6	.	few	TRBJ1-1	CASSPRSASLITNTEAFF	TGTGCCAGCAGCCCCCGTTCGGCAAGTCTCATTACGAACACTGAAGCTTTCTTT
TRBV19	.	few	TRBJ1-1	CASSIGLSLEAFF	TGTGCCAGTAGTATAGGACTCAGTCTTGAAGCTTTCTTT